Listed below are T cell receptor beta chains from one sample, sequenced in a study of a mutant IDH1 vaccine in newly diagnosed glioma. Their antigens remain unidentified. Libraries were prepared by immunoSEQ multiplex PCR; TCRdb keeps only in-frame clonotypes and omits some of them. The sample lists some 30,000 clones, roughly 88% occurring once. Source: PBMCs, taken from a glioma patient whose treatment included an IDH1 peptide vaccine. The receptor set was obtained from a man aged 35 to 55 with glioma. Both conserved end residues are part of each CDR3. The order of the fields is J gene, V gene, clone size, D gene, CDR3 protein, CDR3 DNA. D genes are given only for firm matches. Clone size is given for some rows only: seen once, a few or many times, or a class if the clone is expanded.

>TRBJ2-3|TRBV15|-|-
CATSRSSMGSTDTQYF
TGTGCCACCAGCAGATCCTCGATGGGGAGCACAGATACGCAGTATTTT
>TRBJ2-1|TRBV28|-|TRBD1
CASSLPPGGYYNEQFF
TGTGCCAGCAGTTTGCCCCCAGGGGGTTACTACAATGAGCAGTTCTTC
>TRBJ1-5|TRBV7-9|medium-sized|-
CASSPLDSFHQPQHF
TGTGCCAGCAGCCCACTAGACAGTTTCCATCAGCCCCAGCATTTT
>TRBJ2-3|TRBV2|-|-
CASSPDSHPSTDTQYF
TGTGCCAGCAGTCCCGATTCACATCCTAGCACAGATACGCAGTATTTT
>TRBJ2-1|TRBV4-2|-|TRBD2
CASSQVRFSGVYNEQFF
TGTGCCAGCAGCCAAGTAAGGTTCAGCGGGGTATACAATGAGCAGTTCTTC
>TRBJ2-2|TRBV29-1|-|-
CSARDWTGELFF
TGCAGCGCCCGAGACTGGACCGGGGAGCTGTTTTTT
>TRBJ1-3|TRBV5-1|-|TRBD1
CASSRTPGQQSSGNTIYF
TGCGCCAGCAGCCGCACCCCGGGACAGCAATCCTCTGGAAACACCATATATTTT
>TRBJ1-4|TRBV7-9|-|TRBD1
CASSSGKGGQVNEKLFF
TGTGCCAGCAGCTCGGGAAAGGGGGGACAGGTTAATGAAAAACTGTTTTTT
>TRBJ2-5|TRBV5-6|-|TRBD1
CASSLTGARRGTQYF
TGTGCCAGCAGCTTAACAGGGGCCCGAAGGGGGACCCAGTACTTC
>TRBJ1-1|TRBV7-9|-|-
CASSLVAGDTEAFF
TGTGCCAGCAGCTTAGTAGCGGGTGACACTGAAGCTTTCTTT
>TRBJ1-5|TRBV28|-|TRBD1
CASSLSGRGDQPQHF
TGTGCCAGCAGTTTATCGGGCAGGGGGGATCAGCCCCAGCATTTT
>TRBJ2-5|TRBV2|few|-
CASSDPRGMETQYF
TGTGCCAGCAGTGATCCTCGGGGGATGGAGACCCAGTACTTC
>TRBJ1-1|TRBV29-1|-|TRBD1
CSVGLSGGRTEAFF
TGCAGCGTTGGACTCTCAGGGGGCCGGACTGAAGCTTTCTTT
>TRBJ1-1|TRBV5-1|-|TRBD1
CASSALQGVAEAFF
TGCGCCAGCAGCGCCTTACAGGGGGTCGCTGAAGCTTTCTTT
>TRBJ2-2|TRBV5-6|-|-
CASSSIIAFELFF
TGTGCCAGCAGCTCGATTATAGCATTCGAGCTGTTTTTT
>TRBJ1-1|TRBV30|few|-
CAWSWGTSNTEAFF
TGTGCCTGGAGTTGGGGGACCTCCAACACTGAAGCTTTCTTT
>TRBJ1-5|TRBV28|-|-
CASSFPNQPQHF
TGTGCCAGCAGTTTCCCCAATCAGCCCCAGCATTTT
>TRBJ2-2|TRBV29-1|-|-
CSVEMDSPAGTGELFF
TGCAGCGTTGAAATGGACAGCCCAGCGGGCACCGGGGAGCTGTTTTTT
>TRBJ2-3|TRBV29-1|-|TRBD2
CSYPERGSTDTQYF
TGCAGTTATCCCGAGCGGGGGAGCACAGATACGCAGTATTTT
>TRBJ2-3|TRBV6-1|-|-
CASSETADTDTQYF
TGTGCCAGCAGTGAAACAGCGGACACAGATACGCAGTATTTT
>TRBJ1-2|TRBV6-6|once|-
CASSLLGAADGTF
TGTGCCAGCAGTCTTCTTGGGGCGGCCGATGGCACCTTC
>TRBJ1-1|TRBV9|-|-
CASSVAPSPEAFF
TGTGCCAGCAGCGTAGCCCCATCTCCCGAAGCTTTCTTT
>TRBJ2-6|TRBV4-1|-|-
CASSPEGLTDSGANVLTF
TGCGCCAGCAGCCCGGAGGGACTCACGGACTCTGGGGCCAACGTCCTGACTTTC
>TRBJ1-4|TRBV29-1|-|-
CSVANIKREKLFF
TGCAGCGTCGCCAACATAAAGAGGGAAAAACTGTTTTTT
>TRBJ2-6|TRBV6-6|-|-
CASRQEAGANVLTF
TGTGCCAGCAGGCAGGAGGCCGGGGCCAACGTCCTGACTTTC
>TRBJ2-1|TRBV29-1|-|TRBD2
CSVLSGGAVNEQFF
TGCAGCGTCCTAAGCGGGGGGGCCGTGAATGAGCAGTTCTTC
>TRBJ2-7|TRBV27|-|TRBD1
CASSLLPTSRGHFYEQYF
TGTGCCAGCAGTTTACTACCCACATCCAGGGGGCATTTCTACGAGCAGTACTTC
>TRBJ2-7|TRBV7-9|-|-
CASSFTGLSYEQYF
TGTGCCAGCAGCTTTACCGGCCTCTCCTACGAGCAGTACTTC
>TRBJ1-5|TRBV2|-|-
CASSVSYNQPQHF
TGTGCCAGCAGTGTTTCGTACAATCAGCCCCAGCATTTT
>TRBJ1-2|TRBV29-1|once|-
CSVEDRGVANYGYTF
TGCAGCGTTGAAGATCGGGGGGTAGCTAACTATGGCTACACCTTC
>TRBJ2-1|TRBV30|-|-
CAWSQNNEQFF
TGTGCCTGGAGCCAAAACAATGAGCAGTTCTTC
>TRBJ1-1|TRBV2|-|-
CASIGARDTEAFF
TGTGCCAGCATCGGGGCTCGGGACACTGAAGCTTTCTTT
>TRBJ1-6|TRBV6-1|-|TRBD1
CASSETGQGAGTNNSPLHF
TGTGCCAGCAGTGAAACGGGACAGGGGGCAGGAACTAATAATTCACCCCTCCACTTT
>TRBJ1-1|TRBV19|-|-
CASKLRQNTEAFF
TGTGCCAGTAAGCTTCGACAGAACACTGAAGCTTTCTTT
>TRBJ2-6|TRBV5-1|-|TRBD2
CASREGTYSGANVLTF
TGCGCCAGCCGGGAGGGGACCTACTCTGGGGCCAACGTCCTGACTTTC
>TRBJ2-3|TRBV6-1|once|TRBD2
CASRTSGSTDTQYF
TGTGCCAGCCGGACTAGCGGATCTACAGATACGCAGTATTTT
>TRBJ1-1|TRBV4-1|-|TRBD1
CASSPRDRVAEAFF
TGCGCCAGCAGCCCTAGGGACAGGGTCGCTGAAGCTTTCTTT
>TRBJ2-7|TRBV25-1|-|-
CASSEYELQGLGSREQYF
TGTGCCAGCAGTGAATATGAACTTCAAGGACTGGGGAGTAGGGAGCAGTACTTC
>TRBJ2-1|TRBV5-1|-|TRBD1
CASSRGTGEGNEQFF
TGCGCCAGCAGCCGGGGGACAGGGGAGGGCAATGAGCAGTTCTTC
>TRBJ2-7|TRBV27|-|-
CASRSTGTLAYEQYF
TGTGCCAGCAGATCAACCGGGACACTAGCCTACGAGCAGTACTTC
>TRBJ2-5|TRBV18|-|-
CASSRNLQETQYF
TGTGCCAGCTCACGCAACTTACAAGAGACCCAGTACTTC
>TRBJ2-3|TRBV10-3|-|-
CAISHPWGELTDTQYF
TGTGCCATCAGCCACCCCTGGGGGGAACTAACAGATACGCAGTATTTT
>TRBJ1-1|TRBV6-5|-|-
CASSLTGEANTEAFF
TGTGCCAGCAGTCTCACGGGGGAAGCGAACACTGAAGCTTTCTTT
>TRBJ1-3|TRBV6-1|once|-
CASSSSGGGNTIYF
TGTGCCAGCAGCTCCTCCGGGGGAGGAAACACCATATATTTT
>TRBJ2-5|TRBV2|-|-
CASMTGGETQYF
TGTGCCAGCATGACCGGGGGAGAGACCCAGTACTTC
>TRBJ2-3|TRBV7-2|few|TRBD1
CASSLGTGHTDTQYF
TGTGCCAGCAGCTTAGGGACAGGGCACACAGATACGCAGTATTTT
>TRBJ2-5|TRBV20-1|-|-
CSVGSAETQYF
TGCAGTGTCGGGAGCGCAGAGACCCAGTACTTC
>TRBJ1-2|TRBV19|-|-
CASSIGSGYVDGYTF
TGTGCCAGTAGTATAGGTTCAGGGTACGTTGATGGCTACACCTTC
>TRBJ2-1|TRBV5-1|-|-
CASSLTEKQFF
TGCGCCAGCAGCTTGACAGAAAAACAGTTCTTC
>TRBJ1-2|TRBV5-1|-|TRBD1
CASSLWTGPYGYTF
TGCGCCAGCAGCTTGTGGACAGGCCCCTATGGCTACACCTTC
>TRBJ1-1|TRBV6-6|-|-
CATYPSGGNTEAFF
TGTGCCACCTACCCGAGTGGGGGGAACACTGAAGCTTTCTTT
>TRBJ2-2|TRBV5-1|-|-
CASSSRTGTGELFF
TGCGCCAGCAGCTCCCGGACGGGCACCGGGGAGCTGTTTTTT
>TRBJ2-2|TRBV5-1|-|-
CASSPPGLNTGELFF
TGCGCCAGCAGCCCACCGGGCCTGAACACCGGGGAGCTGTTTTTT
>TRBJ2-7|TRBV7-9|-|-
CASSHGQEQYF
TGTGCCAGCAGCCACGGACAGGAGCAGTACTTC
>TRBJ2-5|TRBV11-2|-|-
CASSASVGDVLWETQYF
TGTGCCAGCAGCGCCTCAGTGGGGGACGTTTTGTGGGAGACCCAGTACTTC
>TRBJ2-6|TRBV19|-|-
CASSIGSGANVLTF
TGTGCCAGTAGTATAGGATCTGGGGCCAACGTCCTGACTTTC
>TRBJ2-5|TRBV7-8|-|TRBD1
CASSQRTGYQETQYF
TGTGCCAGCAGCCAGCGGACAGGGTACCAAGAGACCCAGTACTTC